The sequence of this TCR beta chain was determined in a study of CD8 T cells in ankylosing spondylitis. This CDR3 spans 14 amino acids. V lost 5 bases to trimming and J lost 1 base; unmatched junction nucleotides: 4. Germline CDR1 DFQATT, CDR2 SNEGSKA (reference sequence). Quantitative 5'-RACE with molecular barcodes was used to make the TCR beta libraries. Each CDR3 protein gets one entry after TCRdb re-called the 5' RACE reads with MiXCR. This table holds 250,000 to 400,000 distinct CDR3 sequences, more than 9% found once. This clonotype was observed many times. The sequenced sample consisted of blood, either unsorted or a sorted T cell fraction (not recorded which). This rearrangement joins TRBV20-1 to TRBJ2-3, with 9 bases matching TRBD2. The TCR was taken from a female donor with ankylosing spondylitis or in good health (not recorded which). CDR3 protein: CSAPRLAGTDTQYF. In DNA, the CDR3 is TGCAGTGCTCCACGACTAGCGGGCACAGATACGCAGTATTTT.